This T cell receptor beta chain was sequenced in a study of blood T cells in healthy people across ages. Notes on the study in general: It was the long-lived donors that had more naive CD4+ cells and higher diversity than aged donors.

From germline, CDR1 is SGHTA and CDR2 FQGNSA. V was clipped by 1 base and J by 2 bases, with 13 bases between them. The CDR3 covers 16 residues. A second about 6 to 12 cycle PCR used barcoded and J-beta primers. MiXCR was run by TCRdb on the 5' RACE reads, yielding one entry per CDR3 protein. Among about 570,000 distinct CDR3 sequences listed, 25% to 30% were seen once. As regards this clonotype: Its specificity is not known.

Donor samples were obtained from healthy Caucasian individuals from Russia, aged about 6 to 90. The receptor was isolated from a woman between 65 and 79 years old in good health. The V call is TRBV7-2, the J call TRBJ2-3; TRBD2 might be the D (5 bases). Sequencing was done on a sample of blood. This CDR3 is CASSLVGEGYTDTQYF. CDR3 sequence (DNA): TGTGCCAGCAGCTTAGTTGGAGAGGGTTACACAGATACGCAGTATTTT.